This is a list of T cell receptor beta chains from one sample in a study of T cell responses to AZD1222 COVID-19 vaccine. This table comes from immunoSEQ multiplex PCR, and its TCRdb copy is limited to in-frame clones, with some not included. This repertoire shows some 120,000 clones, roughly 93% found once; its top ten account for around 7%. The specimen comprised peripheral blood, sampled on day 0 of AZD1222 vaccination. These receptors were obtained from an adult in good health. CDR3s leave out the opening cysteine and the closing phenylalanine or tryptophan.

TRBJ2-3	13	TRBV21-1	ASSIWNKFTDTQY
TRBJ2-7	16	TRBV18	ASSRERGRTSGTYEQY
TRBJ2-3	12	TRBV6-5	ASRGPYPTDTQY
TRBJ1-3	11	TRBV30	AWSPLQGNTIY
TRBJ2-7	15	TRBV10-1	ASSYSGLAGGSYEQY
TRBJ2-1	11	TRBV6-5	ASTREGLNEQF
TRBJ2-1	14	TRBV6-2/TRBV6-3	ASSPRPPRAYNEQF
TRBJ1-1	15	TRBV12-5	ASGLTRGNGMGTEAF
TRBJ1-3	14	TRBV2	ASSEGAASSGNTIY
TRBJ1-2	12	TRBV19	ASSPQAGRNGYT
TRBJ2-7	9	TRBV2	ASIGGYEQY
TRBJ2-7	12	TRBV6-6	ASSYRDSSYEQY
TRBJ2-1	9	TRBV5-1	ASSYGGEQF
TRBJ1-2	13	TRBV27	SKVYNSESNYGYT
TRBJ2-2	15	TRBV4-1	ASSQNPGGINTGELF
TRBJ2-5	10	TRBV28	ASTRVGGTQY
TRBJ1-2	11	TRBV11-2	ASSLGREGGYT
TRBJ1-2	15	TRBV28	ASSSPPGVRTNYGYT
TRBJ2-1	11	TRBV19	ATNMDPYNEQF
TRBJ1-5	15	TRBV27	ASRSGTGPYSNQPQH
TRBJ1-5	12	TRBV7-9	ASTNAPVSQPQH
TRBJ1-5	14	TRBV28	ASSLGGRSLEQPQH
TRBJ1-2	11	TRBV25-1	ASSGYSNYGYT
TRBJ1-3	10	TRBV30	AAGTGGNTIY
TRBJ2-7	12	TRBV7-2	ASSLRKGTYEQY
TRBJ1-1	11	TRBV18	ASSPQADTEAF
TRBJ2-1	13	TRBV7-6	ASRDGLAGDDEQF
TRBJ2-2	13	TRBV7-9	ASSSAGGVPGELF
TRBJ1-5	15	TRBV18	ASSPVAGAYSNQPQH
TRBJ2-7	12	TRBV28	ASLSRDRSYEQY
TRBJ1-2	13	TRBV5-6	ASSLLQGGDYGYT
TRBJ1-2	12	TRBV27	ASRLSGSGYGYT
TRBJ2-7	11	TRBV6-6	ASRPGTDYEQY
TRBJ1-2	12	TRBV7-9	ASSPGTENYGYT
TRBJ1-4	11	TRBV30	AWRGTGTEKLF
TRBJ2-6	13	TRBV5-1	ASSFTGTGANVLT
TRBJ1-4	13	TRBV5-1	ATRTGEFTNEKLF
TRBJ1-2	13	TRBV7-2	ASSPQASGAYGYT
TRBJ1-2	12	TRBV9	ASSVAAGFLGYT
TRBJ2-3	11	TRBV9	ASSVWFSDTQY
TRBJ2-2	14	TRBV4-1	ASGPSAGWETGELF
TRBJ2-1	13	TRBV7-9	ASSSIAGAYNEQF